The next 25 T cell receptor beta chains were all read from a single sample in a study of cytomegalovirus exposure and HLA in healthy donors. PCR was performed using 60 Vbeta and 13 Jbeta primers. Libraries were prepared by immunoSEQ multiplex PCR; TCRdb keeps only in-frame clonotypes and omits some of them. The table records approximately 290,000 clones, 80% of them present only once. The sample was PBMCs. These receptors originate from a girl aged 2-10 years in good health and CMV-seronegative.

The table lists this clone with a few counts. This chain uses TRBV7-9 with TRBJ2-3, with a tentative D call TRBD2 (6 bases). The CDR3 runs to 17 residues. V was shortened by 0 bases and J by 6 bases, with 19 bases between the two germline ends. CDR1 and CDR2 from the germline V gene are SEHNR and FQNEAQ (reference sequence). CDR3 sequence reads: CASSLARETSFSDTQYF. In nucleotides, the CDR3 is TGTGCCAGCAGCTTAGCCCGCGAGACTAGTTTCTCCGATACGCAGTATTTT.

The chain combines TRBV19 with TRBJ2-3; D is perhaps TRBD2 (7 bases). The CDR3 sequence is 16 residues long. The ends were cut back, 7 bases at V and 8 bases at J, with 25 bases in the middle. Germline CDR1 is LNHDA and CDR2 is SQIVND (reference sequence). CDR3: CASTLGGGTIVSTQYF. The CDR3 region has the DNA TGTGCCAGTACCCTAGGGGGGGGTACGATAGTGAGTACGCAGTATTTT.

The chain is built from TRBV5-1 and TRBJ1-5, with D unclear. V was pared by 1 base and J by 4 bases, with 9 bases between. The CDR3 runs to 14 residues. Germline CDR1 is SGHRS and CDR2 is YFSETQ. CDR3 amino acids: CASSLFGANQPQHF. CDR3 sequence (DNA): TGCGCCAGCAGCTTGTTTGGAGCGAATCAGCCCCAGCATTTT.

The chain joins TRBV27 to TRBJ1-2; perhaps TRBD1 as D (6 bases). This CDR3 spans 18 amino acids. Germline loops: CDR1 MNHEY, CDR2 SMNVEV (reference sequence). V dropped 1 base and J dropped 5 bases, with 23 bases sitting between them. The CDR3 sequence: CASSLYFGGGGVEYGYTF. CDR3 coding DNA: TGTGCCAGCAGTTTATATTTCGGCGGGGGCGGGGTGGAGTATGGCTACACCTTC.

This chain joins TRBV27 and TRBJ1-1; 10 nucleotides line up with TRBD1. The V segment lost 6 bases and the J segment 5 bases; nucleotides outside the gene matches: 6. CDR3 size: 14 residues. Germline V gene lookup returns CDR1 MNHEY and CDR2 SMNVEV (reference sequence). Written as DNA, the CDR3 is TGTGCCAGCAGGCCGGGACAGGGGAAGACTGAAGCTTTCTTT. Amino acid sequence: CASRPGQGKTEAFF.

There are a few counts of this clone. The chain employs TRBV11-2 and TRBJ2-7; no clear D gene. Germline assignment: CDR1 SGHAT and CDR2 FQNNGV. This CDR3 region has 14 residues. The V and J ends lost 0 bases and 4 bases respectively, with 10 bases between them. As DNA, the CDR3 is TGTGCCAGCAGCTTAGAGGTTGGCTCATACGAGCAGTACTTC. This sequence encodes CASSLEVGSYEQYF.

This chain links TRBV7-8 with TRBJ2-5; the D gene is possibly TRBD1 (6 bases). V was pared by 4 bases and J by 11 bases, with 20 bases between. This CDR3 spans 14 amino acids. Germline CDR1 is SGHVS and CDR2 is FQNEAQ. This chain's CDR3 is CASSYRDTPVEQYF. The CDR3 DNA reads TGTGCCAGCAGCTACCGGGACACCCCCGTGGAGCAGTACTTC.

This clone was seen a few times. This chain links TRBV28 with TRBJ2-1, with D unclear. This CDR3 is 11 amino acids long. Germline loops: CDR1 MDHEN, CDR2 SYDVKM. V lost 5 bases, J lost 7 bases, and 6 bases lay in between. CDR3 in amino acids: CASSPYNEQFF. The CDR3 nucleotides read TGTGCCAGCAGTCCGTATAATGAGCAGTTCTTC.

Written as DNA, the CDR3 is TGTGCCAGCTCACCATTAGACAGGGTCTTGGAAGGCTACACCTTC. This encodes CASSPLDRVLEGYTF. The rearrangement uses TRBV18 and TRBJ1-2, with 7 bases matching TRBD1. This CDR3 contains 15 residues. CDR1 is KGHSH and CDR2 is LQKENI in the germline V gene. Trimming removed 2 bases from V and 8 bases from J; junction bases left unmatched: 11.

This clone was seen just once. The chain combines TRBV28 with TRBJ2-7, with D perhaps TRBD2 (5 bases). This CDR3 has 16 residues. Trimming removed 5 bases from V and 0 bases from J, with 17 bases in between. Germline V gene lookup returns CDR1 MDHEN and CDR2 SYDVKM. The CDR3: CASSPGSSPASYEQYF. The CDR3 DNA follows: TGTGCCAGCAGTCCGGGATCCTCACCTGCCTCCTACGAGCAGTACTTC.

The chain couples TRBV5-4 to TRBJ1-5; D unresolved. V lost 5 bases and J lost 1, with 16 bases in between. Per germline, CDR1 SGHNT and CDR2 YYREEE (reference sequence). The CDR3 consists of 16 residues. CDR3 sequence (DNA): TGTGCCAGCAGTGAGAATGGAGGAGGGAGCAATCAGCCCCAGCATTTT. Amino acids: CASSENGGGSNQPQHF.

The CDR3 DNA reads TGCGCCAGCAGCTTGGTGGGCAGGGGAGCCTACGAGCAGTACTTC. This encodes CASSLVGRGAYEQYF. This sequence joins TRBV5-1 and TRBJ2-7; D may be TRBD1 (6 bases). The CDR3 length is 15 residues. Per germline, CDR1 SGHRS and CDR2 YFSETQ. V was trimmed by 0 bases and J by 2 bases, leaving 12 bases between them.

The rearrangement links TRBV18 to TRBJ2-1; D is unclear. CDR3 length: 11 amino acids. Trimming took 4 bases from V and 5 from J, leaving 3 bases between them. Looked up from germline, CDR1 is KGHSH and CDR2 is LQKENI. CDR3 residues: CASSRDNEQFF. CDR3 DNA sequence: TGTGCCAGCTCACGCGACAATGAGCAGTTCTTC. The variable domain in full, completed from reference TRBV18 and TRBJ2-1, reads NAGVMQNPRHLVRRRGQEARLRCSPMKGHSHVYWYRQLPEEGLKFMVYLQKENIIDESGMPKERFSAEFPKEGPSILRIQQVVRGDSAAYFCASSRDNEQFFGPGTRLTVL.

This clone was found a few times. The chain couples TRBV19 to TRBJ1-5; 9 positions match TRBD1. With V trimmed by 2 bases and J by 9 bases, 11 bases remained unmatched. The CDR3 runs to 16 residues. The germline V gene has CDR1 LNHDA and CDR2 SQIVND (reference sequence). CDR3 in amino acids: CASSIQGTGSVMPQHF. The CDR3 nucleotides read TGTGCCAGTAGTATACAAGGGACAGGGTCCGTCATGCCCCAGCATTTT.

Comments on this clone: Different DNA sequences within this sample yield the same CDR3. This sequence joins TRBV20-1 and TRBJ2-7; a weak D match, TRBD2 (6 bases). The V end lost 3 bases, the J end lost 4 bases, and 7 bases lay between the germline ends. Per the germline V gene, CDR1 is DFQATT and CDR2 is SNEGSKA (reference sequence). CDR3 length: 11 amino acids. In nucleotides, the CDR3 is TGCAGTGCTAGGGGGGGTTACGAGCAGTACTTC. This gives the protein CSARGGYEQYF.

This clone was counted a few times. V is TRBV6-5 and J is TRBJ1-2; 7 nucleotides match TRBD1. Germline CDR1 MNHEY, CDR2 SVGAGI. The CDR3 length is 14 residues. V lost 5 bases and J lost 4; bases outside the gene matches: 7. The CDR3 DNA is TGTGCCAGCAGTGAGTGGGGACAGAGCTATGGCTACACCTTC. It encodes CASSEWGQSYGYTF.

The CDR3 DNA is TGTGCCAGCAGCTTAAACCCTAGCGGGGGGGATATTCAAGAGACCCAGTACTTC. This sequence encodes CASSLNPSGGDIQETQYF. The rearrangement uses TRBV7-3 and TRBJ2-5; 12 nucleotides align to TRBD2. Unmatched junction bases numbered 8, after V lost 1 base and J lost 2 bases. The CDR3 covers 18 residues. Germline CDR1 is SGHTA and CDR2 is FQGTGA.

In its sample, this clone was seen a few times. This chain uses TRBV7-2 with TRBJ1-5, with a possible D match to TRBD1 (5 bases). Germline V gene lookup returns CDR1 SGHTA and CDR2 FQGNSA. This CDR3 is 13 amino acids long. The V and J ends lost 4 bases and 7 bases respectively, with 11 bases between them. CDR3 nucleotide sequence: TGTGCCAGCAGCTCTCAGGGCGGACAGCCCCAGCATTTT. It encodes CASSSQGGQPQHF.

CDR3 sequence reads: CASSLGGGRSNQPQHF. The CDR3 nucleotides read TGTGCCAGCAGCTTAGGAGGAGGGAGGAGCAATCAGCCCCAGCATTTT. The V gene is TRBV7-9, the J gene TRBJ1-5; no firm D call. Germline values: CDR1 SEHNR, CDR2 FQNEAQ (reference sequence). This CDR3 has 16 residues. Trimming pared 1 base from V and 1 base from J, leaving 11 bases between.

The chain couples TRBV11-3 to TRBJ2-2; 7 bases are shared with TRBD2. V shed 6 bases, J shed 8 bases, and the junction held 12 bases outside the gene matches. CDR3 size: 15 residues. Per the germline V gene, CDR1 is SGHNT and CDR2 is YENEEA. The CDR3 reads CASSGIAGVRGELFF. The CDR3 DNA sequence: TGTGCCAGCAGTGGAATCGCGGGAGTAAGGGGGGAGCTGTTTTTT.

V gene TRBV28 combines with J gene TRBJ1-4; D not resolved. The CDR3 consists of 13 residues. Germline V lookup: CDR1 MDHEN, CDR2 SYDVKM. V was clipped by 6 bases and J by 16 bases, with 21 bases between them. DNA for the CDR3: TGTGCCAGCAGCCCTCCCAGCCCCAATTGGAGGTTTTTT. Amino acid sequence: CASSPPSPNWRFF. Drawing the rest from reference TRBV28 and TRBJ1-4, the complete variable domain is DVKVTQSSRYLVKRTGEKVFLECVQDMDHENMFWYRQDPGLGLRLIYFSYDVKMKEKGDIPEGYSVSREKKERFSLILESASTNQTSMYLCASSPPSPNWRFFGSGTQLSVL.

The gene calls are TRBV9 and TRBJ2-1; 9 bases are a match to TRBD2. With V trimmed by 4 bases and J by 5 bases, 16 bases remained unmatched. CDR3 size: 18 residues. Germline V gene data show CDR1 as SGDLS and CDR2 as YYNGEE. CDR3 bases: TGTGCCAGCAGCTCCTTCGCGGTCGGTCGCGGGAGGGACAATGAGCAGTTCTTC. As protein: CASSSFAVGRGRDNEQFF. The variable domain in full, completed from reference TRBV9 and TRBJ2-1, reads DSGVTQTPKHLITATGQRVTLRCSPRSGDLSVYWYQQSLDQGLQFLIQYYNGEERAKGNILERFSAQQFPDLHSELNLSSLELGDSALYFCASSSFAVGRGRDNEQFFGPGTRLTVL.

Here the CDR3 DNA reads TGCGCCAGCAGCCAAGGGGGACTAGCGGGGGGACCCGAGTTCTTC. It specifies CASSQGGLAGGPEFF. The V gene is TRBV4-1, the J gene TRBJ2-1, with TRBD2 matching 15 bases. The CDR3 has 15 residues. Germline CDR1 reads MGHRA; CDR2 reads YSYEKL. V gave up 1 base and J gave up 14 bases; unmatched junction bases: 6.

This chain links TRBV27 with TRBJ1-5, with D maybe TRBD1 (6 bases). V dropped 3 bases and J dropped 9 bases, with 15 bases sitting between them. The CDR3 has 14 amino acids. Germline-derived CDR1 and CDR2 are MNHEY and SMNVEV (reference sequence). In nucleotides, the CDR3 is TGTGCCAGCAGTTTCGGGGGGCCGAGGGGGCCCCAGCATTTT. It yields the protein CASSFGGPRGPQHF.

The genes are TRBV11-2 and TRBJ1-4; D is possibly TRBD1 (5 bases). The CDR3 contains 19 residues. Germline lookup yields CDR1 SGHAT and CDR2 FQNNGV. The germline V and J ends were trimmed by 1 base and 7 bases, with 25 bases remaining between them. The CDR3 DNA is TGTGCCAGCAGCTTAGTCCCCCCCACCTACGCAGGGCGCAGTGAAAAACTGTTTTTT. This encodes CASSLVPPTYAGRSEKLFF.